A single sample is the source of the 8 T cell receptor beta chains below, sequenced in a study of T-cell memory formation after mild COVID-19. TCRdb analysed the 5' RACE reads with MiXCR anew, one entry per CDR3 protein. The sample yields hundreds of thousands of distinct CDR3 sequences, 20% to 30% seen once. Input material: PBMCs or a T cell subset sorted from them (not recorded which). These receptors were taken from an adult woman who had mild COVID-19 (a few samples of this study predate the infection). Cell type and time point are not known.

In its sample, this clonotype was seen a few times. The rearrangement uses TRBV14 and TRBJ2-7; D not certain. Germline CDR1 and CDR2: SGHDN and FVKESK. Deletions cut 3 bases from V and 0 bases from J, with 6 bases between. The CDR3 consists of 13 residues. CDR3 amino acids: CASSQESSYEQYF. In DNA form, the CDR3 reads TGTGCCAGCAGCCAGGAGAGCTCCTACGAGCAGTACTTC.

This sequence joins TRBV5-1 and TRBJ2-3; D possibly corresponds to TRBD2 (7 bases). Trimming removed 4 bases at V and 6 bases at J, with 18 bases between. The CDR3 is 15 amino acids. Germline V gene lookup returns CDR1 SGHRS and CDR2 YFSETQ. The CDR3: CASSTGGGASDTQYF. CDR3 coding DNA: TGCGCCAGCAGCACTGGAGGGGGGGCTAGTGATACGCAGTATTTT.

The CDR3 region has the DNA TGTGCCAGCAGATCGACAGGGACTAATGGCGCCACAGATACGCAGTATTTT. As protein: CASRSTGTNGATDTQYF. J is TRBJ2-3 and V is TRBV27, with D possibly called TRBD1 or TRBD2 (7 bases each). The ends were cut back, 6 bases at V and 2 bases at J, with 21 bases in the middle. The CDR3 covers 17 residues. The germline gives CDR1 MNHEY, CDR2 SMNVEV (reference sequence).

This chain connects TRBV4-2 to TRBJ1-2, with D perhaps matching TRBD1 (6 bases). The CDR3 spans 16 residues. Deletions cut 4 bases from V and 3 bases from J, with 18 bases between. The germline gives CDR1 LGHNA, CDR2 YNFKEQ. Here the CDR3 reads CASSPRPGTFYYGYTF. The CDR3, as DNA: TGTGCCAGCAGCCCTCGTCCCGGGACATTCTACTATGGCTACACCTTC.

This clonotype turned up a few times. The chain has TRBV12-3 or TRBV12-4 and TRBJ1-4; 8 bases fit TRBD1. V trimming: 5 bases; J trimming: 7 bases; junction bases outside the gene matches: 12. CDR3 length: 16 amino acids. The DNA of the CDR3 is TGTGCCAGCAGTGGGGGCGGACAGGGAGTAGGTGAAAAACTGTTTTTT. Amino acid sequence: CASSGGGQGVGEKLFF.

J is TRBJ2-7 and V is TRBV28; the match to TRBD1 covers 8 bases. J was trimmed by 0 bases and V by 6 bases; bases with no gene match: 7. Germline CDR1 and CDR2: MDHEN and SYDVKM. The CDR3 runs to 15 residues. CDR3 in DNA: TGTGCCAGCAGCTTGGACAGGGTAGGCTCCTACGAGCAGTACTTC. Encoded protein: CASSLDRVGSYEQYF.

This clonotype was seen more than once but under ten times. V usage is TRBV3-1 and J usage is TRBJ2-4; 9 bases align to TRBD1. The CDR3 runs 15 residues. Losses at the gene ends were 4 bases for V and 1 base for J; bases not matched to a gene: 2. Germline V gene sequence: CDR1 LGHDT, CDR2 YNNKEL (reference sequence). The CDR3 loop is CASSRTGVAKNIQYF. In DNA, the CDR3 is TGTGCCAGCAGCCGGACAGGGGTGGCCAAAAACATTCAGTACTTC.

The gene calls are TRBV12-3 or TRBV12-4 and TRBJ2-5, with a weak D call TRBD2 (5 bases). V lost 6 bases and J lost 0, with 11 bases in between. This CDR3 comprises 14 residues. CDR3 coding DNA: TGTGCCAGCAGGAGTAGCGCGTACCAAGAGACCCAGTACTTC. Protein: CASRSSAYQETQYF.